The next 13 T cell receptor beta chains were all read from a single sample in a study of blood T cell repertoires in COVID-19. The repertoire was sequenced with immunoSEQ multiplex PCR; TCRdb's copy has only in-frame clones and lacks some. The sample shows approximately 120,000 clones, over 75% of them seen only once. Sequenced: peripheral blood. These receptors were taken from an elderly man with active or convalescent COVID-19.

This chain joins TRBV5-1 and TRBJ2-7; D not resolved. Germline values: CDR1 SGHRS, CDR2 YFSETQ. This CDR3 has 12 residues. V was shortened by 2 bases and J by 6 bases, with 9 bases between the two germline ends. The CDR3 nucleotides are TGCGCCAGCAGCTTAAGCCGCGTCGAGCAGTACTTC. Translation gives CASSLSRVEQYF.

The rearrangement uses TRBV11-2 and TRBJ2-5, with D perhaps TRBD1 (6 bases). The CDR3 consists of 13 residues. Germline CDR1 and CDR2: SGHAT and FQNNGV. The ends were cut back, 4 bases at V and 0 bases at J, with 6 bases in the middle. The CDR3 region has the DNA TGTGCCAGCAGCTGGGGGCACCAAGAGACCCAGTACTTC. Encoded protein: CASSWGHQETQYF.

This chain links TRBV6-6 with TRBJ1-1; unclear D gene. CDR3 length: 14 residues. Between the trimmed V and J ends, which lost 0 bases and 0 bases, there was a span of 5 bases. Germline CDR1 MNHNY, CDR2 SVGAGI (reference sequence). The CDR3 region is CASSYSQVNTEAFF. The CDR3 DNA reads TGTGCCAGCAGTTACTCTCAGGTGAACACTGAAGCTTTCTTT.

The rearrangement links TRBV4-3 to TRBJ1-1, with D unclear. The germline V and J ends were trimmed by 1 base and 1 base, with 7 bases remaining between them. Germline loops: CDR1 LGHNA, CDR2 YSLEER. This CDR3 region has 14 residues. The chain's CDR3 is CASSQVKRNTEAFF. CDR3 nucleotide sequence: TGCGCCAGCAGCCAAGTTAAGAGGAACACTGAAGCTTTCTTT.

This chain connects TRBV4-2 to TRBJ1-2, with TRBD1 as a possible D gene (6 bases). CDR3 size: 17 residues. Germline CDR1 and CDR2: LGHNA and YNFKEQ. Trimming took 2 bases from V and 3 from J, leaving 19 bases between them. CDR3 protein: CASSQTSAGGQDYGYTF. CDR3 coding DNA: TGTGCCAGCAGCCAAACCTCGGCGGGGGGGCAAGACTATGGCTACACCTTC.

The gene calls are TRBV10-3 and TRBJ2-7, with D possibly matching TRBD2 (6 bases). The CDR3 length is 13 residues. Germline V gene lookup returns CDR1 ENHRY and CDR2 SYGVKD. The V end was cut by 7 bases, the J end by 6 bases, with 16 bases between. The CDR3 reads CAIKNRAGIEQYF. The CDR3 DNA sequence: TGTGCCATCAAGAACCGGGCGGGGATCGAGCAGTACTTC.

The chain has TRBV4-2 and TRBJ2-1, with 7 bases fitting TRBD2. CDR3 size: 17 residues. CDR1 is LGHNA and CDR2 is YNFKEQ in the germline V gene. Trimming took 4 bases from V and 0 from J; bases not matched to a gene: 9. The CDR3 is CASSPYSSGSSYNEQFF. The CDR3 DNA reads as TGTGCCAGCAGCCCATACTCTAGCGGTAGCTCCTACAATGAGCAGTTCTTC.

DNA of the CDR3: TGTGCCACCAGTGATCGGGGACAGGGATACGAGCAGTACTTC. Translation gives CATSDRGQGYEQYF. The chain employs TRBV24-1 and TRBJ2-7; the match to TRBD1 covers 9 bases. V shed 3 bases, J shed 4 bases, and the junction held 3 bases outside the gene matches. Germline V gene sequence: CDR1 KGHDR, CDR2 SFDVKD. The CDR3 extends over 14 amino acids.

The chain has TRBV24-1 and TRBJ1-5; D call uncertain. Trimming stripped 3 bases from V and 5 bases from J, with 16 bases between. CDR1 is KGHDR and CDR2 is SFDVKD in the germline V gene. This CDR3 contains 16 residues. The CDR3 region has the DNA TGTGCCACCAGTGATCGAGGACCCGGACTTTATCAGCCCCAGCATTTT. Its protein is CATSDRGPGLYQPQHF.

This chain joins TRBV7-6 and TRBJ1-2; weak D call: TRBD1 (6 bases). CDR1 is SGHVS and CDR2 is FNYEAQ in the germline V gene. The CDR3 consists of 13 residues. Trimming took off 4 bases at V and 1 base at J, with 7 bases between the two ends. In DNA form, the CDR3 reads TGTGCCAGCAGCTGGACAGATAACTATGGCTACACCTTC. Encoded protein: CASSWTDNYGYTF.

This chain connects TRBV10-3 to TRBJ2-7; D is unresolved. V lost 4 bases and J lost 2, with 9 bases in between. The CDR3 has 13 residues. Per the germline V gene, CDR1 is ENHRY and CDR2 is SYGVKD. The CDR3 loop is CAISGVKPYEQYF. CDR3 sequence (DNA): TGTGCCATCAGTGGCGTCAAGCCCTACGAGCAGTACTTC.

This chain links TRBV6-2 or TRBV6-3 with TRBJ1-2, with D hard to call. The CDR3 loop spans 13 amino acids. In germline, CDR1 is MNHEY, CDR2 SVGEGT. With 4 bases removed from V and 2 bases from J, the gap between germline ends came to 8 bases. The CDR3 sequence: CASSFTWNYGYTF. DNA of the CDR3: TGTGCCAGCAGTTTCACTTGGAACTATGGCTACACCTTC.

This clone was found once. The chain uses TRBV27 and TRBJ1-2; 9 bases are shared with TRBD1. In germline, CDR1 is MNHEY, CDR2 SMNVEV (reference sequence). The J segment lost 4 bases and the V segment lost 5 bases, leaving 8 bases of the junction unmatched. The CDR3 sequence is 15 residues long. CDR3 sequence: CASSRQGGEGYGYTF. In DNA, the CDR3 is TGTGCCAGCAGTCGACAGGGGGGGGAGGGCTATGGCTACACCTTC.